Listed below are T cell receptor beta chains from one sample, sequenced in a study of T cells in Graves' hyperthyroidism and ophthalmopathy. MiXCR was run by TCRdb on the multiplex PCR reads, yielding one entry per CDR3 protein. The sample lists about 480,000 distinct CDR3 sequences; under 15% were seen once. Sample: blood. The receptors come from a woman aged 18-29 years with Graves' hyperthyroidism. The CDR3 runs from the conserved cysteine through the conserved F or W. A D gene is named only where the DNA matches it firmly. Clone size appears in some rows only: once, few, many, or a class for an expanded clone.

j_call v_call d_call clone_size cdr3_nt cdr3_aa
TRBJ2-5 TRBV18 - - TGTGCCAGCTCACCCTTCCCAGAGGCCCAGTACTTC CASSPFPEAQYF
TRBJ2-1 TRBV7-3 - - TGTGCCAGCAGCTTTACGAATGATGAGCAGTTCTTC CASSFTNDEQFF
TRBJ1-6 TRBV20-1 - many TGCAGTGCTAGGGGCGGATATAATTCACCCCTCCACTTT CSARGGYNSPLHF
TRBJ2-3 TRBV11-2 - many TGTGCCAGCAGCTTAGACGGGGCCATGGGAGATACGCAGTATTTT CASSLDGAMGDTQYF
TRBJ2-3 TRBV12-3/TRBV12-4 - many TGTGCCAGCAGCGACCCCGGGTCCAGCACAGATACGCAGTATTTT CASSDPGSSTDTQYF
TRBJ2-5 TRBV30 TRBD2 - TGTGCCTGGAGTGTACAAAGCGGGGGACCCGCCCCGACCCAGTACTTC CAWSVQSGGPAPTQYF
TRBJ2-1 TRBV7-8 - few TGTGCCAGCAGCTTACCAGGGAAGGCTTACAATGAGCAGTTCTTC CASSLPGKAYNEQFF
TRBJ2-7 TRBV6-2/TRBV6-3 TRBD2 few TGTGCCAGCAGTTACTCGAGGACTAGCGGACCGTACGAGCAGTACTTC CASSYSRTSGPYEQYF
TRBJ1-1 TRBV2 - - TGTGCCAGCAGATCGGGACGGATGAACACTGAAGCTTTCTTT CASRSGRMNTEAFF
TRBJ2-7 TRBV6-1 - many TGTGCCAGCAGTGAATCAGGCGGGACGGAGCAGTACTTC CASSESGGTEQYF
TRBJ2-1 TRBV6-1 - once TGTGCCAGCAGTAGGGAGGATGAGCAGTTCTTC CASSREDEQFF
TRBJ2-7 TRBV29-1 - - TGCAGCGTTCGACTGAACTCCTACGAGCAGTACTTC CSVRLNSYEQYF
TRBJ1-5 TRBV19 TRBD1 many TGTGCCAGTAGTATCGCAGAGGGGGCCAATCAGCCCCAGCATTTT CASSIAEGANQPQHF
TRBJ1-1 TRBV6-1 - many TGTGCCAGCAGTGAGTGGGCAGCCCAAGAGGGGACTGAAGCTTTCTTT CASSEWAAQEGTEAFF
TRBJ1-1 TRBV10-2 - few TGCGCCAGCAGTGGAGCGGGGACACAGAACACTGAAGCTTTCTTT CASSGAGTQNTEAFF
TRBJ1-2 TRBV3-1 - few TGTGCCAGCATCCCCGGACCTGTTGGCTACACCTTC CASIPGPVGYTF
TRBJ1-5 TRBV30 - many TGTGCCTGGACCGATGGGGGCAATCAGCCCCAGCATTTT CAWTDGGNQPQHF
TRBJ1-3 TRBV20-1 - many TGCAGTGCTAGAGTTGCAGGGACTGGAAACACCATATATTTT CSARVAGTGNTIYF
TRBJ1-2 TRBV12-3/TRBV12-4 TRBD1 few TGTGCCAGCACTTTGGGCAGGGGGGTGAAATACTATGGCTACACCTTC CASTLGRGVKYYGYTF
TRBJ2-2 TRBV20-1 - - TGCAGTGCTAGCATTAGCGGAAACACCGGGGAGCTGTTTTTT CSASISGNTGELFF
TRBJ1-4 TRBV2 - - TGTGCCAGCAGTGAAATGTTACGGGTGCTTGCTAATGAAAAACTGTTTTTT CASSEMLRVLANEKLFF
TRBJ2-1 TRBV18 - many TGTGCCAGCTCACCACCGGCCGGCGGGCAGAGCTCCTACAATGAGCAGTTCTTC CASSPPAGGQSSYNEQFF
TRBJ1-1 TRBV20-1 - many TGCAGTGCTAGAGGGGGGGCCCGGGACACTGAAGCTTTCTTT CSARGGARDTEAFF
TRBJ1-2 TRBV9 - many TGTGCCAGCAGCGTAGTAGACAGTCTTCAAGGCTACACCTTC CASSVVDSLQGYTF
TRBJ1-5 TRBV19 - - TGTGCCAGTAGTTCCCCCCGGGACGGACTTCAGCCCCAGCATTTT CASSSPRDGLQPQHF
TRBJ2-4 TRBV7-9 TRBD1 - TGTGCCAGCAGCTTAGCCGGACAGGGCAGCATTCAGTACTTC CASSLAGQGSIQYF
TRBJ1-1 TRBV30 - many TGTGCCTGGAGTCAGGGACGTCTGAGCACTGAAGCTTTCTTT CAWSQGRLSTEAFF
TRBJ2-4 TRBV6-1 TRBD2 many TGTGCCAGCAGGCCGTCACTAGCGGGGCGAAACATTCAGTACTTC CASRPSLAGRNIQYF
TRBJ1-2 TRBV6-1 - many TGTGCCAGCAGTCCCCGGGGTTCCTACACCTTC CASSPRGSYTF